This T cell receptor beta chain was recorded in a study of regulatory T cells in long-lasting Graves disease. Specified time point: newly diagnosed GD, antithyroid drugs for less than 3 months. TCR sequences were obtained from RNA taken from PBMCs. Diagnosing Graves' disease relied on the American Thyroid Association guidelines. This clonotype was recorded a few times. A single base separates this from a much larger clone, so it may be a read error. Libraries of TCR beta came from iRepertoire HTBI primers plus Arm-PCR of CDR3 regions. MiXCR, applied by TCRdb to the multiplex PCR reads, yields one record per CDR3 protein. Of about 380,000 distinct CDR3 sequences listed, around 15% are singletons. The sample here was peripheral blood mononuclear cells (PBMCs), taken at new diagnosis, from a patient treated with antithyroid drugs. This receptor was identified in a female donor with Graves disease.

CDR3 sequence reads: CAGSELRVVTEAFF. In DNA form, the CDR3 reads TGTGCCGGCAGTGAACTTAGGGTGGTGACTGAAGCTTTCTTT. The chain has TRBV6-1 and TRBJ1-1; D unclear. This CDR3 contains 14 residues. Germline assignment: CDR1 MNHNS and CDR2 SASEGT.